What follows are 27 T cell receptor beta chains derived from one specimen sequenced in a study of control samples from healthy donors and cancer patients. The data were produced by immunoSEQ multiplex PCR, yet TCRdb's version contains in-frame clones alone and is incomplete. The table records 90,000 to 110,000 clones, around nine tenths of them present only once. Specimen: blood. The origin of the receptors is a woman aged 50 to 60 in good health.

The chain combines TRBV24-1 with TRBJ2-7; D unclear. The CDR3 loop spans 11 amino acids. Trimming cost V 4 bases and J 3 bases, with 3 bases left between them. Germline CDR1 KGHDR, CDR2 SFDVKD. The CDR3 DNA follows: TGTGCCACCAGTGAGGGCTACGAGCAGTACTTC. It translates to CATSEGYEQYF.

The chain carries TRBV29-1 and TRBJ1-1; no reliable D call. V was shortened by 8 bases and J by 3 bases, with 10 bases between the two germline ends. Germline V gene lookup returns CDR1 SQVTM and CDR2 ANQGSEA. There are 11 residues in the CDR3. CDR3 DNA: TGCAGCCATGGATCTTACACTGAAGCTTTCTTT. It codes for CSHGSYTEAFF.

The gene calls are TRBV7-3 and TRBJ2-3; D could derive from TRBD1 or TRBD2 (5 bases each). The germline V gene encodes CDR1 SGHTA and CDR2 FQGTGA. The CDR3 sequence is 16 residues long. V lost 5 bases and J lost 6, with 21 bases in between. The CDR3 sequence is CASSKPRVKEGDTQYF. The DNA of the CDR3 is TGTGCCAGCAGCAAACCGAGGGTTAAAGAGGGGGATACGCAGTATTTT.

V and J are TRBV13 and TRBJ1-1; the D is unclear. This CDR3 is built from 16 residues. Per germline, CDR1 PRHDT and CDR2 FYEKMQ (reference sequence). V lost 6 bases to trimming and J lost 7 bases, with 24 bases between them. CDR3 loop: CASSYLGKGFSLEAFF. In DNA, the CDR3 is TGTGCCAGCAGTTACCTCGGAAAGGGATTCTCCCTTGAAGCTTTCTTT.

The V and J genes are TRBV4-2 and TRBJ1-1, with a weak D call TRBD1 (5 bases). Germline CDR1 and CDR2: LGHNA and YNFKEQ. This CDR3 is built from 15 residues. V was clipped by 0 bases and J by 2 bases, with 10 bases between them. This CDR3 is CASSQDSGGNTEAFF. In DNA, the CDR3 is TGTGCCAGCAGCCAAGATTCCGGGGGAAACACTGAAGCTTTCTTT.

V gene TRBV4-1 combines with J gene TRBJ2-1; D is ambiguous. The germline V and J ends were trimmed by 0 bases and 5 bases, with 5 bases remaining between them. Germline CDR1 MGHRA, CDR2 YSYEKL. The CDR3 covers 13 residues. The CDR3 bases are TGCGCCAGCAGCCAAGATAGACACAATGAGCAGTTCTTC. Its protein is CASSQDRHNEQFF.

In this sample, this clone turned up once. The chain is built from TRBV23-1 and TRBJ2-1; 10 positions agree with TRBD1. TRBV23-1 is noted as an ORF with a role that remains uncertain. This CDR3 spans 15 amino acids. With 7 bases clipped from V and 5 bases from J, the junction kept 8 bases outside the gene matches. CDR3 protein: CASTTGTGVNNEQFF. The CDR3 coding sequence is TGCGCCAGCACCACCGGGACAGGGGTTAACAATGAGCAGTTCTTC.

This clone showed up just a few times. The chain is built from TRBV10-2 and TRBJ1-2, with D unresolved. The germline CDR1 and CDR2 sequences are WSHSY and SAAADI. Between the trimmed V and J ends, which lost 0 bases and 7 bases, there was a span of 12 bases. The CDR3 is made up of 14 amino acids. The CDR3 DNA reads TGCGCCAGCAGTGAGTCGTTCTCAAGAGGTGGCTACACCTTC. It encodes CASSESFSRGGYTF.

This chain uses TRBV7-9 with TRBJ1-2; no clear D. Per germline, CDR1 SEHNR and CDR2 FQNEAQ (reference sequence). Trimming shortened V by 1 base and J by 7 bases, and 1 base separated the two germline ends. The CDR3 is 10 residues long. CDR3 amino acids: CASSLGGYTF. As DNA, the CDR3 is TGTGCCAGCAGCTTAGGTGGCTACACCTTC. The full variable domain, rest sourced from reference TRBV7-9 and TRBJ1-2, is DTGVSQNPRHKITKRGQNVTFRCDPISEHNRLYWYRQTLGQGPEFLTYFQNEAQLEKSRLLSDRFSAERPKGSFSTLEIQRTEQGDSAMYLCASSLGGYTFGSGTRLTVV.

This clone has more than one count but fewer than ten. The V gene is TRBV7-8, the J gene TRBJ1-5; a possible D gene is TRBD1 (5 bases). Germline values: CDR1 SGHVS, CDR2 FQNEAQ. The V gene lost 5 bases and the J gene lost 1 base, with 15 bases spanning the gap. This CDR3 region has 16 residues. The CDR3 spells CASSDQGRWSNQPQHF. CDR3 sequence (DNA): TGTGCCAGCAGCGATCAGGGAAGGTGGAGCAATCAGCCCCAGCATTTT.

The rearrangement joins TRBV20-1 to TRBJ1-2; D perhaps matches TRBD1 (5 bases). In germline, CDR1 is DFQATT, CDR2 SNEGSKA (reference sequence). The CDR3 loop spans 14 amino acids. The V end lost 3 bases, the J end lost 4 bases, and 15 bases lay between the germline ends. In DNA form, the CDR3 reads TGCAGTGCTAGTCCCAATACAGGAGTCTATGGCTACACCTTC. Its protein is CSASPNTGVYGYTF.

The chain carries TRBV7-7 and TRBJ2-7; 9 bases are shared with TRBD1. Unmatched junction bases numbered 4, after V lost 5 bases and J lost 2 bases. The CDR3 has 14 amino acids. Germline loops: CDR1 SSHAT, CDR2 FNYEAQ (reference sequence). CDR3 protein: CASSRRDRAYEQYF. The CDR3 DNA follows: TGTGCCAGCAGCCGCCGGGACAGGGCCTACGAGCAGTACTTC.

The V gene is TRBV4-1, the J gene TRBJ2-7, with 10 bases lining up with TRBD1. The germline gives CDR1 MGHRA, CDR2 YSYEKL. With V trimmed by 4 bases and J by 4 bases, 4 bases remained unmatched. This CDR3 comprises 14 residues. CDR3 region: CASSPRQGAYEQYF. As DNA, the CDR3 is TGCGCCAGCAGCCCCCGACAGGGGGCATACGAGCAGTACTTC.

The J gene is TRBJ2-7, the V gene TRBV4-1; the D call may be TRBD1 or TRBD2 (5 bases each). V was trimmed by 0 bases and J by 1 base, leaving 7 bases between them. The CDR3 is 14 residues long. Germline V gene sequence: CDR1 MGHRA, CDR2 YSYEKL. The CDR3 DNA follows: TGCGCCAGCAGCCAAGACAGGGAGTCCTACGAGCAGTACGTC. Translated: CASSQDRESYEQYV.

This chain links TRBV6-2 or TRBV6-3 with TRBJ2-3; unclear D gene. Per the germline V gene, CDR1 is MNHEY and CDR2 is SVGEGT. V was trimmed by 4 bases and J by 7 bases, leaving 6 bases between them. The CDR3 length is 11 residues. CDR3 coding DNA: TGTGCCAGCAGTTTTTCAAATACGCAGTATTTT. As protein: CASSFSNTQYF.

This clone was found a few times. This rearrangement joins TRBV4-1 to TRBJ1-1; possible D gene TRBD1, 5 bases. Germline assignment: CDR1 MGHRA and CDR2 YSYEKL. V was pared by 1 base and J by 1 base, with 13 bases between. The CDR3 totals 16 residues. The CDR3 reads CASSQAVGRTNTEAFF. The DNA for the CDR3 is TGCGCCAGCAGCCAAGCCGTGGGACGGACGAACACTGAAGCTTTCTTT.

The chain has TRBV5-6 and TRBJ2-2, with D perhaps TRBD2 (6 bases). Looked up from germline, CDR1 is SGHDT and CDR2 is YYEEEE. The germline V and J ends were trimmed by 3 bases and 9 bases, with 12 bases remaining between them. This CDR3 region has 13 residues. DNA for the CDR3: TGTGCCAGCAGCTCCGGGAGTTGGAGGGAGCTGTTTTTT. This encodes CASSSGSWRELFF.

This clone occurred once. V gene TRBV15 combines with J gene TRBJ1-3; unclear D gene. Trimming pared 5 bases from V and 4 bases from J, leaving 12 bases between. This CDR3 is 14 amino acids long. From germline, CDR1 is LNHNV and CDR2 YYDKDF (reference sequence). CDR3 loop: CATSENPSGNTIYF. DNA for the CDR3: TGTGCCACCAGCGAGAACCCGTCGGGAAACACCATATATTTT.

V usage is TRBV19 and J usage is TRBJ1-5, with D hard to call. The CDR3 is 15 amino acids. Trimming cost V 5 bases and J 3 bases, with 14 bases left between them. Per germline, CDR1 LNHDA and CDR2 SQIVND (reference sequence). CDR3 sequence (DNA): TGTGCCAGTAGTCCCAAAGGAGTCGCCAATCAGCCCCAGCATTTT. It codes for CASSPKGVANQPQHF.

V gene TRBV2 combines with J gene TRBJ2-5, with TRBD1 matching 8 bases. This CDR3 has 15 amino acids. J was trimmed by 2 bases and V by 6 bases; bases with no gene match: 8. The germline gives CDR1 SNHLY, CDR2 FYNNEI. The CDR3 spells CASRKDRARQETQYF. CDR3 nucleotide sequence: TGTGCCAGCAGGAAGGACAGGGCCAGGCAAGAGACCCAGTACTTC.

The table lists this clone with a count of one. V usage is TRBV21-1 and J usage is TRBJ1-5; the table assigns TRBD1, which was not confirmed against the DNA. TRBV21-1 is noted as a pseudogene. This CDR3 is 15 amino acids long. CDR3 amino acids: CASTRWTGVGQPQHF. The CDR3 nucleotides read TGTGCCAGCACCCGATGGACAGGGGTCGGGCAGCCCCAGCATTTT.

The chain joins TRBV30 to TRBJ2-1; 7 bases line up with TRBD1. The CDR3 extends over 13 amino acids. Trimming took 0 bases from V and 4 from J; bases not matched to a gene: 0. In germline, CDR1 is GTSNPN, CDR2 SVGIG (reference sequence). The chain's CDR3 is CAWSVQGYNEQFF. For the CDR3, the DNA is TGTGCCTGGAGTGTACAGGGGTACAATGAGCAGTTCTTC.

The rearrangement uses TRBV3-1 (or the pseudogene TRBV3-2) and TRBJ1-2; D gene ambiguous. V was cut by 6 bases and J by 4 bases, with 12 bases left in between. The CDR3 covers 13 residues. Looked up from germline, CDR1 is LGHDT and CDR2 is YNNKEL (reference sequence). CDR3 DNA: TGTGCCAGCAGTCTTCTGGGTCTCTATGGCTACACCTTC. This translates into CASSLLGLYGYTF.

This sequence joins TRBV6-6 and TRBJ1-2; 7 bases match TRBD1. The CDR3 is 12 amino acids. Germline V gene sequence: CDR1 MNHNY, CDR2 SVGAGI (reference sequence). V dropped 6 bases and J dropped 5; count of bases not matched to a gene: 3. The CDR3 loop reads CASRTGNYGYTF. The CDR3 nucleotides are TGTGCCAGCAGGACAGGGAATTATGGCTACACCTTC.

The chain uses TRBV4-3 and TRBJ1-1, with D possibly being TRBD1 (6 bases). The CDR3 has 15 amino acids. From germline, CDR1 is LGHNA and CDR2 YSLEER. V was clipped by 1 base and J by 3 bases, with 12 bases between them. CDR3 sequence (DNA): TGCGCCAGCAGCCAAGGAGGGGGGCTTTACACTGAAGCTTTCTTT. This gives the protein CASSQGGGLYTEAFF.

The rearrangement joins TRBV27 to TRBJ1-6; D not certain. Trimming stripped 3 bases from V and 9 bases from J, with 6 bases between. Germline loops: CDR1 MNHEY, CDR2 SMNVEV (reference sequence). CDR3 length equals 12 residues. CDR3 sequence (DNA): TGTGCCAGCAGTTTCTGGCGTTCACCCCTCCACTTT. Amino acids: CASSFWRSPLHF.

The chain joins TRBV5-4 to TRBJ2-4; D may be TRBD1 (6 bases). The V and J ends lost 4 bases and 1 base respectively, with 12 bases between them. This CDR3 has 15 amino acids. CDR1 SGHNT and CDR2 YYREEE come from the germline V gene (reference sequence). The CDR3 protein is CASSGAGAAKNIQYF. DNA of the CDR3: TGTGCCAGCAGCGGCGCAGGGGCGGCCAAAAACATTCAGTACTTC.